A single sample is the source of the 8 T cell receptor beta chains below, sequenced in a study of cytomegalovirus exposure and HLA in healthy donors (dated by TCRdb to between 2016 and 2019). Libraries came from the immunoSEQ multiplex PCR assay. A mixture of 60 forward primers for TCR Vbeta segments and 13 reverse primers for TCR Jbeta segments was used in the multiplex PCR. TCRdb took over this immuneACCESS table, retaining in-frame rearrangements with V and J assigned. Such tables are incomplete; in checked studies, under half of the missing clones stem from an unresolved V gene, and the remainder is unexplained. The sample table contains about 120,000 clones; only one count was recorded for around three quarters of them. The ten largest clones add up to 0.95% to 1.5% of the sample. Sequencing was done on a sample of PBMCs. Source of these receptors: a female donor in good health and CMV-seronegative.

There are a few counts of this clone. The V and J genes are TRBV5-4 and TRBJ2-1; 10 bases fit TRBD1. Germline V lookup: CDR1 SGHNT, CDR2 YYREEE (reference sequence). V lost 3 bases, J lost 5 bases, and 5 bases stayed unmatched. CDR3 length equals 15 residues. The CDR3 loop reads CASSSSDRGNNEQFF. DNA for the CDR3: TGTGCCAGCAGCTCGTCGGACAGGGGGAACAATGAGCAGTTCTTC.

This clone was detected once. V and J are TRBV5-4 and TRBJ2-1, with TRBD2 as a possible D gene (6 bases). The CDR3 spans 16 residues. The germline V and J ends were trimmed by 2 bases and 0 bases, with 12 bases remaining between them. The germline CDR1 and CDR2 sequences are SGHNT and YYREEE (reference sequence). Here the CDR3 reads CASSLGGASSYNEQFF. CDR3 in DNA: TGTGCCAGCAGCTTAGGCGGGGCCAGCTCCTACAATGAGCAGTTCTTC.

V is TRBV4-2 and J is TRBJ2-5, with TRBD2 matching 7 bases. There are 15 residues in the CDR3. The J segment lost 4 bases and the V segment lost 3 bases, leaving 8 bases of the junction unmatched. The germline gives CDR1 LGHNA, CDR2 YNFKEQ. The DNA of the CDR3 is TGTGCCAGCAGCCAGAGGGATCGCGGGAGAGAGACCCAGTACTTC. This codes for CASSQRDRGRETQYF.

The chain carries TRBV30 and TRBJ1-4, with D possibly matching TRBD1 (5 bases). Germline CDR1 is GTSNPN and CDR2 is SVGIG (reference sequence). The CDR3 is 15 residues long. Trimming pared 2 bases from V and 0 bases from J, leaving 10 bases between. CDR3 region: CAWSLGLATNEKLFF. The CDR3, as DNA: TGTGCCTGGAGTTTGGGACTTGCAACTAATGAAAAACTGTTTTTT.

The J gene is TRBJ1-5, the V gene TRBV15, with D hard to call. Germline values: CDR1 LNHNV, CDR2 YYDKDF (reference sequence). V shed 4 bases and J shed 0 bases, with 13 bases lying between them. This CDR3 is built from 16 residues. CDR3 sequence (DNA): TGTGCCACCAGCAAATCAAGGAGCCTTAGCAATCAGCCCCAGCATTTT. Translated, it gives CATSKSRSLSNQPQHF.

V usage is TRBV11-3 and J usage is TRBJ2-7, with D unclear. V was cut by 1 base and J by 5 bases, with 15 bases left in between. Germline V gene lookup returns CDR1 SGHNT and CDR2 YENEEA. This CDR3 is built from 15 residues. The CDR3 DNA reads TGTGCCAGCAGCTTAGCCGAGGCCCCAGCAAACGAGCAGTACTTC. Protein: CASSLAEAPANEQYF.

The CDR3 reads CSASTDTQYF. The CDR3 nucleotides read TGCAGTGCCTCTACAGATACGCAGTATTTT. The gene calls are TRBV20-1 and TRBJ2-3; D is unclear. Trimming cost V 6 bases and J 3 bases, with 4 bases left between them. The length of the CDR3 is 10 residues. Germline V gene sequence: CDR1 DFQATT, CDR2 SNEGSKA (reference sequence).

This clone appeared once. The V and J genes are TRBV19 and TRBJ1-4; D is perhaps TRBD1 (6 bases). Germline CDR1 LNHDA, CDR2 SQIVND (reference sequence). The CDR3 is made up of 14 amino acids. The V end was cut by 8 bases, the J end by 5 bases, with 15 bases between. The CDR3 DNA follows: TGTGCCAGTGGGAGGGGGACACAGAATGAAAAACTGTTTTTT. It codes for CASGRGTQNEKLFF.